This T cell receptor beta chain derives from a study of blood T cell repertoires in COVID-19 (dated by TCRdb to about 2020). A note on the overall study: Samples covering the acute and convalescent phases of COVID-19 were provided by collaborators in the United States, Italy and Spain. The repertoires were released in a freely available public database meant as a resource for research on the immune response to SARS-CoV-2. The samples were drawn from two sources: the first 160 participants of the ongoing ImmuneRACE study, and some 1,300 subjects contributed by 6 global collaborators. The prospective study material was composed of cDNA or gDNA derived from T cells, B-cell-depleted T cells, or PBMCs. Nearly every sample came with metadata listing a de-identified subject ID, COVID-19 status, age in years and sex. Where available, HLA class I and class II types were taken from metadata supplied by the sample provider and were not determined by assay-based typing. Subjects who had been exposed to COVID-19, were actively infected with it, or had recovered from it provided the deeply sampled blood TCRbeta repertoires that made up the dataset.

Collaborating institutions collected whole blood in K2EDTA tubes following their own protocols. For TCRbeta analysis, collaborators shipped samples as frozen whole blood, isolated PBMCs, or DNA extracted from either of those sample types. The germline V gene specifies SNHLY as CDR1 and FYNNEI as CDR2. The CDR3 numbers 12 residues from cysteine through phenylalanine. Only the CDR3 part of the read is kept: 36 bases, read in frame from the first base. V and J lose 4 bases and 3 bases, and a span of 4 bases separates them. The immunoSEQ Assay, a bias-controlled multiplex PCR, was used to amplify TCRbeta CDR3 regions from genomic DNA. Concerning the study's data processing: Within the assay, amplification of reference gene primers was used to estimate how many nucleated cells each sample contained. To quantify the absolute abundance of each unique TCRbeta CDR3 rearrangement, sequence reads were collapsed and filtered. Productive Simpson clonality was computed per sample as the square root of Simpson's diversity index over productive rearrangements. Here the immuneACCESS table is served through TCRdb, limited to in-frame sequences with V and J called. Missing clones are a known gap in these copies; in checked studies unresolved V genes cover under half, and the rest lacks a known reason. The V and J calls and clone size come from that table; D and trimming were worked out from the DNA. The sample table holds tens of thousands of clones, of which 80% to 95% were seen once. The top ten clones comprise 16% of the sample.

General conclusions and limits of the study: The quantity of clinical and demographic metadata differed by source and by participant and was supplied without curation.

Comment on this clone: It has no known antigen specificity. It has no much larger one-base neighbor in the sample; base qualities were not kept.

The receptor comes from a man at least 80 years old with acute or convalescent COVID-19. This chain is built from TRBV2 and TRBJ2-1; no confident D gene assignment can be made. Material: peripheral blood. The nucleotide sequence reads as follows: TGTGCCAGCAGTGGTCTCTACAATGAGCAGTTCTTC. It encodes CASSGLYNEQFF.